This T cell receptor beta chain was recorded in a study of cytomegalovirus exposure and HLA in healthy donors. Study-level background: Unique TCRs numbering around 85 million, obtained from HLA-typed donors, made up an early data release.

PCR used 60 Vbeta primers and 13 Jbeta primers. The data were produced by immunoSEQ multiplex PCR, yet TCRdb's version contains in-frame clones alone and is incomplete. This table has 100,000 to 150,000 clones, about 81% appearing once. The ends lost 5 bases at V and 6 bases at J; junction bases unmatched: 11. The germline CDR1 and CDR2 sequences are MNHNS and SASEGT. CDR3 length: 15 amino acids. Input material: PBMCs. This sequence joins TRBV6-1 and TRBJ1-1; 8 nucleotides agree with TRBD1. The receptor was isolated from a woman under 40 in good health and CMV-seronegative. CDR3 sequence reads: CASSLPGTGVSEAFF. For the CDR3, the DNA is TGTGCCAGCAGTTTACCCGGGACAGGAGTATCTGAAGCTTTCTTT.